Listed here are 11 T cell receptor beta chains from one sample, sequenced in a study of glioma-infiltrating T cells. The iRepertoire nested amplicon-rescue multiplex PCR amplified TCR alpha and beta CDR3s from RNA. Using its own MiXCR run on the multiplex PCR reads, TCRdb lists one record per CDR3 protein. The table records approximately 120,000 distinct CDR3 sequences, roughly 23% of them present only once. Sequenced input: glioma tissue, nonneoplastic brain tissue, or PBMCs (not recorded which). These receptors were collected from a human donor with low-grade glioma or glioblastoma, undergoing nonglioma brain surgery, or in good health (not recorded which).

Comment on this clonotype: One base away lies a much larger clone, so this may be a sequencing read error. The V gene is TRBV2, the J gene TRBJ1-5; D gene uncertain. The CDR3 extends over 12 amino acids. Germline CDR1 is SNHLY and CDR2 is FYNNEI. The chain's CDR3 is CDSHLSNQPQHF. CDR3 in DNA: TGTGATAGCCATCTTAGCAATCAGCCCCAGCATTTT.

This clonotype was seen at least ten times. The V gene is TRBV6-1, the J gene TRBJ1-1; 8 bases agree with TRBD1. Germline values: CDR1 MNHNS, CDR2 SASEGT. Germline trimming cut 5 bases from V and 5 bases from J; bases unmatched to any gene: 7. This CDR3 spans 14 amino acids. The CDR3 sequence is CASSQRQGWTEAFF. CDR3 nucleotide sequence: TGTGCCAGCAGTCAACGACAGGGGTGGACTGAAGCTTTCTTT.

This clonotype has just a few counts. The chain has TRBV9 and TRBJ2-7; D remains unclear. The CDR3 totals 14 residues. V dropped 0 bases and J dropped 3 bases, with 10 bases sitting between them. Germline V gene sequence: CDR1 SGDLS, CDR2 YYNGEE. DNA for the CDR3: TGTGCCAGCAGCGTAGACGGTAGCTACTACGAGCAGTACTTC. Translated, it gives CASSVDGSYYEQYF.

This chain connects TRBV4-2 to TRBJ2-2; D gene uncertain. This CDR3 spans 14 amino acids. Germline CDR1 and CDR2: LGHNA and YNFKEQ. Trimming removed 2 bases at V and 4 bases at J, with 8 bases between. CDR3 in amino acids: CASSQPASTGELFF. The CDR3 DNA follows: TGTGCCAGCAGCCAACCAGCGTCCACCGGGGAGCTGTTTTTT.

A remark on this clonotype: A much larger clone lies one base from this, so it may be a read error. CDR3 protein: CARRSGPEQFF. In nucleotides, the CDR3 is TGTGCCAGAAGGAGCGGTCCCGAGCAGTTCTTC. The gene calls are TRBV7-9 and TRBJ2-1; D possibly corresponds to TRBD2 (5 bases). V lost 9 bases and J lost 10, with 13 bases in between. Looked up from germline, CDR1 is SEHNR and CDR2 is FQNEAQ (reference sequence). The CDR3 runs 11 residues.

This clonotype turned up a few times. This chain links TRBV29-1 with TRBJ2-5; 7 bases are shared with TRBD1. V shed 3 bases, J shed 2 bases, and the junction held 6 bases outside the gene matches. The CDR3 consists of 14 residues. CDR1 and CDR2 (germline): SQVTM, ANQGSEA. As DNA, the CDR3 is TGCAGCGTTGAGTGGACAGGTCGACAAGAGACCCAGTACTTC. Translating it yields CSVEWTGRQETQYF.

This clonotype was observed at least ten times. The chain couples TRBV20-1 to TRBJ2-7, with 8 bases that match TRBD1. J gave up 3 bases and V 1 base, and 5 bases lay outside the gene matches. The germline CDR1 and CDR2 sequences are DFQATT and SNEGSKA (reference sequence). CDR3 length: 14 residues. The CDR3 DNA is TGCAGTGCTAGAGTCCCGGGGACAGGCTACGAGCAGTACTTC. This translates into CSARVPGTGYEQYF.

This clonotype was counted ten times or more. The CDR3 region is CATSREGARWEQFF. Written as DNA, the CDR3 is TGTGCCACCAGCAGAGAAGGAGCTAGATGGGAGCAGTTCTTC. The rearrangement links TRBV15 to TRBJ2-1, with D unresolved. This CDR3 spans 14 amino acids. Trimming pared 0 bases from V and 10 bases from J, leaving 13 bases between. Germline loops: CDR1 LNHNV, CDR2 YYDKDF (reference sequence). Filled out from reference TRBV15 and TRBJ2-1, the complete variable domain reads DAMVIQNPRYQVTQFGKPVTLSCSQTLNHNVMYWYQQKSSQAPKLLFHYYDKDFNNEADTPDNFQSRRPNTSFCFLDIRSPGLGDTAMYLCATSREGARWEQFFGPGTRLTVL.

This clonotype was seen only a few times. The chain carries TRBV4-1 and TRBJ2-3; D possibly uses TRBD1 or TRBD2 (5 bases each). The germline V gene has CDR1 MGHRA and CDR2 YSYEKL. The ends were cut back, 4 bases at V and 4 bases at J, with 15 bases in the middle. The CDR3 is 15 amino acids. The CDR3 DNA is TGCGCCAGCAGCCTAGTTCCCCAGGGACCAGATACGCAGTATTTT. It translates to CASSLVPQGPDTQYF.

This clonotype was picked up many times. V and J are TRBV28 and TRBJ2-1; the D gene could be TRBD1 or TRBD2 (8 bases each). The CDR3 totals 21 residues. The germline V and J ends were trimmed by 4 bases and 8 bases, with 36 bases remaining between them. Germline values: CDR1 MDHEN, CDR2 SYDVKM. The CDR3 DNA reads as TGTGCCAGCAGTTACCTACCAGCGGGACAGGTAGCGGGACCTATGGTGGATGAGCAGTTCTTC. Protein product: CASSYLPAGQVAGPMVDEQFF.

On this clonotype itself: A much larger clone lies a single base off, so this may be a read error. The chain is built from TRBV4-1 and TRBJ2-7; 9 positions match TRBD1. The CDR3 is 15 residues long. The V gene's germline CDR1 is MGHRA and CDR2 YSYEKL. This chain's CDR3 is CASIQGQGFSYEQYF. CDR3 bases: TGCGCCAGCATCCAAGGACAGGGGTTCTCCTACGAGCAGTACTTC.